This entry describes one TCR beta chain. The specificity of this receptor is unknown. Base qualities are not at hand, and no much larger clone is one base apart. Library method: 5' RACE. Reads for this sample came from an Illumina HiSeq 2500. The second PCR ran for roughly 7 to 12 cycles and used a J-beta primer mix along with a sample-barcoded 5' primer. Each TCR beta cDNA molecule received a unique molecular identifier from a template-switch 5' adaptor carrying 12 random nucleotides. Each sample yielded at least 3 million CDR3-containing paired-end reads. All of the RNA was converted into first-strand cDNA using the Mint cDNA synthesis kit, with a TRBC-specific oligonucleotide serving as the primer. All cDNA was treated with uracil-DNA glycosylase and then went through a first 18-cycle PCR with the universal primers M1SS and BC2_uni_R. Turning to the authors' computational methods: For normalization, 1 million high-quality reads, each with a distinct molecular identifier, were randomly selected from each sample. Instead of being binned into consensus sequences, reads that shared molecular identifiers were thrown out. MiTCR, run with a Q25 quality threshold and the strictest error-elimination algorithm, handled CDR3 identification, clonotype clustering and error correction. A nonparametric unseen species model with Euler transformation was used to estimate a lower bound on total TCR beta diversity. TCRdb applied fastp at Q25 and MiXCR to the public reads, then kept only in-frame beta chains. Each entry merges the rows of one CDR3 protein and shows their most common DNA and genes. The V and J calls, along with clone size, are taken from TCRdb and not from the paper's own processing. The sample has 1.2 million to 1.5 million distinct CDR3 sequences on record, almost 60% of them singletons. The top ten constitute about 6.7% of the sample.

The CDR3 runs 13 residues from the cysteine to the phenylalanine. Kept here is only the CDR3 DNA, which spans 39 bases and is read in frame from base 1. According to the germline V gene (reference sequence), CDR1 reads SEHNR and CDR2 reads FQNEAQ. The data stem from a study of blood T cells in healthy people across ages (dated by TCRdb to the mid-2010s). Background on the whole study: In model experiments, template switching captured roughly one uniquely barcoded TCR beta cDNA molecule for every two T cells. To avoid experimental bias, donors of different ages were distributed randomly across sequencing lanes. Four age groups were formed from the donors: young (average about 17 years), middle-aged (approximately 40), aged (approximately 60) and long-lived (about 80). Two additional independent replicas of 1 million unique cDNA reads from the same blood draw were analyzed for two donors (one aged 18 to 30 and one aged 80 or older). To track age-related changes in TCR beta repertoire diversity, the study relied on deep sequencing normalized with unique cDNA molecular identifiers.

Broad study findings and their caveats: Conclusive comparison of naive and antigen-experienced compartments was prevented by the profiling of bulk unsorted PBMCs. Observed TCR beta diversity per million T cells fell roughly linearly with age, and a significant reduction was already apparent by age roughly 40. Because the CMV infection status of the donors was unknown, age-related changes in expanded clonotypes may potentially have been confounded. Compared with the aged group, the long-lived group had more naive CD4+ T cells, fewer expanded clones and increased TCR diversity, suggesting age selection. Estimates of total diversity based on one million sequenced T cells were considered lower bounds and underestimates. There was a strong correlation between observed TCR beta diversity and the percentage of naive T cells measured by flow cytometry.

Donors were approximately 42 systemically healthy Caucasian individuals from Russia aged roughly 6 to 95 years. Approximately 9.3 milliliters of peripheral blood were collected from each donor into EDTA-treated Vacutainer tubes. Ficoll-Paque density-gradient centrifugation was used to isolate PBMCs, with at least 6 million per sample. Total RNA, at least 6 micrograms per sample, was extracted from PBMCs with Trizol reagent. For every donor, an aliquot of PBMCs went through flow cytometry to measure the percentages of naive CD45RAhigh/CD27high T cells. In this chain, TRBV7-9 is recombined with TRBJ2-5; a confident D gene designation cannot be given. The J call may be wrong; the DNA end is better matched by TRBJ2-7. The receptor's source is a young man in good health. The sample comprised blood. CDR3 region: CASSLAVNSEQYF. The bases are TGTGCCAGCAGCTTAGCAGTGAATAGCGAGCAGTACTTC.